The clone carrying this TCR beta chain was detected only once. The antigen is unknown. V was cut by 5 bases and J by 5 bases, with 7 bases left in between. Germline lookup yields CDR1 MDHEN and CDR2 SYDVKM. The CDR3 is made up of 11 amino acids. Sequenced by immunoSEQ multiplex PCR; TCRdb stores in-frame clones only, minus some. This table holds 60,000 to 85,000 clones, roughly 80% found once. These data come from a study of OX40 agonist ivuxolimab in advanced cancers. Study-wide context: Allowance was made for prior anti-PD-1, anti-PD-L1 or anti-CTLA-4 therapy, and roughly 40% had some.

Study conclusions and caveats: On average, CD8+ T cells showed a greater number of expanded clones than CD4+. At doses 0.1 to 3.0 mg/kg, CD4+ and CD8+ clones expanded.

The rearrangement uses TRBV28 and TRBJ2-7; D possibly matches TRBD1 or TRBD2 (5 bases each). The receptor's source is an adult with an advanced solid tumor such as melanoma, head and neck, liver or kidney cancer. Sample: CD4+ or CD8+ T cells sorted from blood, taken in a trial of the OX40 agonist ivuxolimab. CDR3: CASSGGDEQYF. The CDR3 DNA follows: TGTGCCAGCAGTGGGGGAGACGAGCAGTACTTC.